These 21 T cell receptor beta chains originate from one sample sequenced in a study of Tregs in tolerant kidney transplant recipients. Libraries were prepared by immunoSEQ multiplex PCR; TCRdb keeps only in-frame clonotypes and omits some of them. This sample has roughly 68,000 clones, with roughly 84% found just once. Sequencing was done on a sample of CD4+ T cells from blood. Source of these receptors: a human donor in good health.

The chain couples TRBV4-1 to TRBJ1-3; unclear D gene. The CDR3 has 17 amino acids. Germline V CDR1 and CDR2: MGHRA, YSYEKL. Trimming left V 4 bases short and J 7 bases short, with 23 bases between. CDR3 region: CASSRPRLSVAGNTIYF. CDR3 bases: TGCGCCAGCAGCCGCCCACGCTTGTCGGTCGCGGGCAACACCATATATTTT.

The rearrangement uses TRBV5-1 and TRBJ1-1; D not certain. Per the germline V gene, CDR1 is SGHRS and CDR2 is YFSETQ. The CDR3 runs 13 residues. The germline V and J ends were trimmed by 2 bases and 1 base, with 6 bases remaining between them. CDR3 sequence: CASSFSENTEAFF. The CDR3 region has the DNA TGCGCCAGCAGCTTCTCGGAGAACACTGAAGCTTTCTTT.

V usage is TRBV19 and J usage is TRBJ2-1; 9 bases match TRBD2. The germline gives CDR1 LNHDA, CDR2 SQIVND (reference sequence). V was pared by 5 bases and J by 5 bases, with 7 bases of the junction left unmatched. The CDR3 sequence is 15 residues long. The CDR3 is CASSPGTSWDNEQFF. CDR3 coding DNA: TGTGCCAGTAGTCCCGGGACTAGCTGGGACAATGAGCAGTTCTTC.

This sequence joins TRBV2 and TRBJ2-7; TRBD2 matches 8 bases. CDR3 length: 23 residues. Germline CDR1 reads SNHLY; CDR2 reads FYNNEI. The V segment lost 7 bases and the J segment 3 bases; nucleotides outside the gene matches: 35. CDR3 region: CASNTSWFVFGRPWSSGNYEQYF. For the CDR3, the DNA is TGTGCCAGCAACACTAGTTGGTTCGTTTTTGGCAGACCCTGGAGTAGCGGGAACTACGAGCAGTACTTC.

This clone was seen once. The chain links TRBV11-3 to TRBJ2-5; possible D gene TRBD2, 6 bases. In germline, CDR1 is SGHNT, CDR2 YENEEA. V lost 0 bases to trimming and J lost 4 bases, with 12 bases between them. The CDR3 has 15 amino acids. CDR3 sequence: CASSLEGGLGETQYF. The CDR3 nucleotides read TGTGCCAGCAGCTTAGAGGGGGGTCTTGGAGAGACCCAGTACTTC.

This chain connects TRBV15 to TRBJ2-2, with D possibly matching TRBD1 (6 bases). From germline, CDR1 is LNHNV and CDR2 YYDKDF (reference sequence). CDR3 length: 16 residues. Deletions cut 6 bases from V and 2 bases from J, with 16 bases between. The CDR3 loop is CATRPPGTLNTGELFF. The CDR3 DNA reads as TGTGCCACCAGACCCCCCGGGACACTAAACACCGGGGAGCTGTTTTTT.

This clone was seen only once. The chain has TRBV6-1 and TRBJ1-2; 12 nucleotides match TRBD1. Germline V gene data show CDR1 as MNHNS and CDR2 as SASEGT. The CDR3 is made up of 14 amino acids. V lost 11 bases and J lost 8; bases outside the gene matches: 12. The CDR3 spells CACFPGQGAEGYTF. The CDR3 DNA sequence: TGTGCCTGCTTTCCGGGACAGGGGGCGGAAGGCTACACCTTC.

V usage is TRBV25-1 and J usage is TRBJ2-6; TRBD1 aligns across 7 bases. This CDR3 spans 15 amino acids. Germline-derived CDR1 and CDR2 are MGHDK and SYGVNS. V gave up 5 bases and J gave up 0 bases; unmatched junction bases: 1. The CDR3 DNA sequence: TGTGCCAGCAGTCCAGGGGGCTCTGGGGCCAACGTCCTGACTTTC. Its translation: CASSPGGSGANVLTF.

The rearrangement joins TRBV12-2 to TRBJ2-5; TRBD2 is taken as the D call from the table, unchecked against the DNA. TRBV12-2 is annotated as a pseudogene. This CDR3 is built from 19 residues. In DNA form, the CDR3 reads TGTGCAAGTCGCCAAGGGACTAGCGGGGGACGCTGGAGCCAAGAGACCCAGTACTTC. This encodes CASRQGTSGGRWSQETQYF.

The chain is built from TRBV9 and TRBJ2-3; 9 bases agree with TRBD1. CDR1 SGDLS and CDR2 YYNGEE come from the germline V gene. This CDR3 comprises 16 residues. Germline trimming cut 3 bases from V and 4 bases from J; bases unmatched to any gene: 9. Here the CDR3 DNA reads TGTGCCAGCAGCGAGACTCTCACAGGGGGCGCAGATACGCAGTATTTT. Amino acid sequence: CASSETLTGGADTQYF.

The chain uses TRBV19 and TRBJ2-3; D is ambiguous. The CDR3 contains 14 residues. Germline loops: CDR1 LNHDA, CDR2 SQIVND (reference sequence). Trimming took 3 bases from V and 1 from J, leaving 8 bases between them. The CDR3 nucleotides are TGTGCCAGTAGTATCCGTGGGGGCACAGATACGCAGTATTTT. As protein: CASSIRGGTDTQYF.

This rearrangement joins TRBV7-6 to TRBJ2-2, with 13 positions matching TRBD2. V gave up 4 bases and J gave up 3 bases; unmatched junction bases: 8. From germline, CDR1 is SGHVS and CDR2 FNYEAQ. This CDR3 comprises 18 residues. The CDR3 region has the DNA TGTGCCAGCAGCTCCGGACTAGCGGGGGCCACCGACACCGGGGAGCTGTTTTTT. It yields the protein CASSSGLAGATDTGELFF.

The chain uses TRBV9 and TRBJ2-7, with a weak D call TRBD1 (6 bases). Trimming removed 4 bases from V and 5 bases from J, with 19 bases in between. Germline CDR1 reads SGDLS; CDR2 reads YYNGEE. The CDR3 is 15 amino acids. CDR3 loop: CASSRSIQGVDEQYF. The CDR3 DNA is TGTGCCAGCAGCCGCTCCATACAGGGAGTCGACGAGCAGTACTTC.

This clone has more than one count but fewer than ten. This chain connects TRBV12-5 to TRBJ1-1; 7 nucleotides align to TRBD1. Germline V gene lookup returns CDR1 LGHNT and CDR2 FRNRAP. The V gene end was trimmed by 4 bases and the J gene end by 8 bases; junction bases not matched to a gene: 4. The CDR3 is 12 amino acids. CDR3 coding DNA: TGTGCTAGTGGTTGGGGACAGAGAGAAGCTTTCTTT. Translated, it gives CASGWGQREAFF.

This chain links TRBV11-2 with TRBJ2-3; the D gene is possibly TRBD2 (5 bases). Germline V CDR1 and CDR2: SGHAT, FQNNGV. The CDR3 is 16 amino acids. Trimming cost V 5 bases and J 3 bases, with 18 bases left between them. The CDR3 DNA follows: TGTGCCAGCAGCACCCCCGGAGGTTTTTTGACAGATACGCAGTATTTT. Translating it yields CASSTPGGFLTDTQYF. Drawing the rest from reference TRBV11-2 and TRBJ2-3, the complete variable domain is EAGVAQSPRYKIIEKRQSVAFWCNPISGHATLYWYQQILGQGPKLLIQFQNNGVVDDSQLPKDRFSAERLKGVDSTLKIQPAKLEDSAVYLCASSTPGGFLTDTQYFGPGTRLTVL.

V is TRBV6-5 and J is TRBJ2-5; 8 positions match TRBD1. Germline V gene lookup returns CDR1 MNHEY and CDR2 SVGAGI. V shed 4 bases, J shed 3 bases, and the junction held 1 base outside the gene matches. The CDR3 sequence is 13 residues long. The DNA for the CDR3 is TGTGCCAGCAGTTCGGGACAGGAAGAGACCCAGTACTTC. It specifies CASSSGQEETQYF.

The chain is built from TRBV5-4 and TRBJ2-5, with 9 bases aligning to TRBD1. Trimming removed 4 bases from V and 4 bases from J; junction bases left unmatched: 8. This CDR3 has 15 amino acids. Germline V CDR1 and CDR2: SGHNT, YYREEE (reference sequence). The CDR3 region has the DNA TGTGCCAGCAGCCGAACGACAGGGGGGGGAGAGACCCAGTACTTC. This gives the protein CASSRTTGGGETQYF.

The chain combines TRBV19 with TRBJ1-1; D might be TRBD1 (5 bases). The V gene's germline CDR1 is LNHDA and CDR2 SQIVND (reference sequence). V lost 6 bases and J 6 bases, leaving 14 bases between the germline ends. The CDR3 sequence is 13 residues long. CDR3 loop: CASSGAGMAEAFF. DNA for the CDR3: TGTGCCAGTAGCGGGGCAGGCATGGCTGAAGCTTTCTTT.

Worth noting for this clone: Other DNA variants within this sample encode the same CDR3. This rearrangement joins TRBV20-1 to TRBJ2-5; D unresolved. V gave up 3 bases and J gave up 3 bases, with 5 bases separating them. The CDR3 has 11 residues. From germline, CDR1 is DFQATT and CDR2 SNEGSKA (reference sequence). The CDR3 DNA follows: TGCAGTGCTAGCGGAGAAGAGACCCAGTACTTC. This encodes CSASGEETQYF.

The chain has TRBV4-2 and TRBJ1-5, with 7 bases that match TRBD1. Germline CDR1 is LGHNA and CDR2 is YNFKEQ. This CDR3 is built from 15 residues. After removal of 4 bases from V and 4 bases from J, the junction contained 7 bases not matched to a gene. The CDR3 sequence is CASSLSGTDNQPQHF. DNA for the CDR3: TGTGCCAGCAGCCTATCCGGGACAGATAATCAGCCCCAGCATTTT.

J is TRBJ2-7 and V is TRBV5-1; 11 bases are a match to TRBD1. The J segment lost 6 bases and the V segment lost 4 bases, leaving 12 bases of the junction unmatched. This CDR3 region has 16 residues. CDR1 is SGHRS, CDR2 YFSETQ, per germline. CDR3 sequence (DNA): TGCGCCAGCAGCCCTGGAGGGACAGGGGGAATGTTCGAGCAGTACTTC. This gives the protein CASSPGGTGGMFEQYF.